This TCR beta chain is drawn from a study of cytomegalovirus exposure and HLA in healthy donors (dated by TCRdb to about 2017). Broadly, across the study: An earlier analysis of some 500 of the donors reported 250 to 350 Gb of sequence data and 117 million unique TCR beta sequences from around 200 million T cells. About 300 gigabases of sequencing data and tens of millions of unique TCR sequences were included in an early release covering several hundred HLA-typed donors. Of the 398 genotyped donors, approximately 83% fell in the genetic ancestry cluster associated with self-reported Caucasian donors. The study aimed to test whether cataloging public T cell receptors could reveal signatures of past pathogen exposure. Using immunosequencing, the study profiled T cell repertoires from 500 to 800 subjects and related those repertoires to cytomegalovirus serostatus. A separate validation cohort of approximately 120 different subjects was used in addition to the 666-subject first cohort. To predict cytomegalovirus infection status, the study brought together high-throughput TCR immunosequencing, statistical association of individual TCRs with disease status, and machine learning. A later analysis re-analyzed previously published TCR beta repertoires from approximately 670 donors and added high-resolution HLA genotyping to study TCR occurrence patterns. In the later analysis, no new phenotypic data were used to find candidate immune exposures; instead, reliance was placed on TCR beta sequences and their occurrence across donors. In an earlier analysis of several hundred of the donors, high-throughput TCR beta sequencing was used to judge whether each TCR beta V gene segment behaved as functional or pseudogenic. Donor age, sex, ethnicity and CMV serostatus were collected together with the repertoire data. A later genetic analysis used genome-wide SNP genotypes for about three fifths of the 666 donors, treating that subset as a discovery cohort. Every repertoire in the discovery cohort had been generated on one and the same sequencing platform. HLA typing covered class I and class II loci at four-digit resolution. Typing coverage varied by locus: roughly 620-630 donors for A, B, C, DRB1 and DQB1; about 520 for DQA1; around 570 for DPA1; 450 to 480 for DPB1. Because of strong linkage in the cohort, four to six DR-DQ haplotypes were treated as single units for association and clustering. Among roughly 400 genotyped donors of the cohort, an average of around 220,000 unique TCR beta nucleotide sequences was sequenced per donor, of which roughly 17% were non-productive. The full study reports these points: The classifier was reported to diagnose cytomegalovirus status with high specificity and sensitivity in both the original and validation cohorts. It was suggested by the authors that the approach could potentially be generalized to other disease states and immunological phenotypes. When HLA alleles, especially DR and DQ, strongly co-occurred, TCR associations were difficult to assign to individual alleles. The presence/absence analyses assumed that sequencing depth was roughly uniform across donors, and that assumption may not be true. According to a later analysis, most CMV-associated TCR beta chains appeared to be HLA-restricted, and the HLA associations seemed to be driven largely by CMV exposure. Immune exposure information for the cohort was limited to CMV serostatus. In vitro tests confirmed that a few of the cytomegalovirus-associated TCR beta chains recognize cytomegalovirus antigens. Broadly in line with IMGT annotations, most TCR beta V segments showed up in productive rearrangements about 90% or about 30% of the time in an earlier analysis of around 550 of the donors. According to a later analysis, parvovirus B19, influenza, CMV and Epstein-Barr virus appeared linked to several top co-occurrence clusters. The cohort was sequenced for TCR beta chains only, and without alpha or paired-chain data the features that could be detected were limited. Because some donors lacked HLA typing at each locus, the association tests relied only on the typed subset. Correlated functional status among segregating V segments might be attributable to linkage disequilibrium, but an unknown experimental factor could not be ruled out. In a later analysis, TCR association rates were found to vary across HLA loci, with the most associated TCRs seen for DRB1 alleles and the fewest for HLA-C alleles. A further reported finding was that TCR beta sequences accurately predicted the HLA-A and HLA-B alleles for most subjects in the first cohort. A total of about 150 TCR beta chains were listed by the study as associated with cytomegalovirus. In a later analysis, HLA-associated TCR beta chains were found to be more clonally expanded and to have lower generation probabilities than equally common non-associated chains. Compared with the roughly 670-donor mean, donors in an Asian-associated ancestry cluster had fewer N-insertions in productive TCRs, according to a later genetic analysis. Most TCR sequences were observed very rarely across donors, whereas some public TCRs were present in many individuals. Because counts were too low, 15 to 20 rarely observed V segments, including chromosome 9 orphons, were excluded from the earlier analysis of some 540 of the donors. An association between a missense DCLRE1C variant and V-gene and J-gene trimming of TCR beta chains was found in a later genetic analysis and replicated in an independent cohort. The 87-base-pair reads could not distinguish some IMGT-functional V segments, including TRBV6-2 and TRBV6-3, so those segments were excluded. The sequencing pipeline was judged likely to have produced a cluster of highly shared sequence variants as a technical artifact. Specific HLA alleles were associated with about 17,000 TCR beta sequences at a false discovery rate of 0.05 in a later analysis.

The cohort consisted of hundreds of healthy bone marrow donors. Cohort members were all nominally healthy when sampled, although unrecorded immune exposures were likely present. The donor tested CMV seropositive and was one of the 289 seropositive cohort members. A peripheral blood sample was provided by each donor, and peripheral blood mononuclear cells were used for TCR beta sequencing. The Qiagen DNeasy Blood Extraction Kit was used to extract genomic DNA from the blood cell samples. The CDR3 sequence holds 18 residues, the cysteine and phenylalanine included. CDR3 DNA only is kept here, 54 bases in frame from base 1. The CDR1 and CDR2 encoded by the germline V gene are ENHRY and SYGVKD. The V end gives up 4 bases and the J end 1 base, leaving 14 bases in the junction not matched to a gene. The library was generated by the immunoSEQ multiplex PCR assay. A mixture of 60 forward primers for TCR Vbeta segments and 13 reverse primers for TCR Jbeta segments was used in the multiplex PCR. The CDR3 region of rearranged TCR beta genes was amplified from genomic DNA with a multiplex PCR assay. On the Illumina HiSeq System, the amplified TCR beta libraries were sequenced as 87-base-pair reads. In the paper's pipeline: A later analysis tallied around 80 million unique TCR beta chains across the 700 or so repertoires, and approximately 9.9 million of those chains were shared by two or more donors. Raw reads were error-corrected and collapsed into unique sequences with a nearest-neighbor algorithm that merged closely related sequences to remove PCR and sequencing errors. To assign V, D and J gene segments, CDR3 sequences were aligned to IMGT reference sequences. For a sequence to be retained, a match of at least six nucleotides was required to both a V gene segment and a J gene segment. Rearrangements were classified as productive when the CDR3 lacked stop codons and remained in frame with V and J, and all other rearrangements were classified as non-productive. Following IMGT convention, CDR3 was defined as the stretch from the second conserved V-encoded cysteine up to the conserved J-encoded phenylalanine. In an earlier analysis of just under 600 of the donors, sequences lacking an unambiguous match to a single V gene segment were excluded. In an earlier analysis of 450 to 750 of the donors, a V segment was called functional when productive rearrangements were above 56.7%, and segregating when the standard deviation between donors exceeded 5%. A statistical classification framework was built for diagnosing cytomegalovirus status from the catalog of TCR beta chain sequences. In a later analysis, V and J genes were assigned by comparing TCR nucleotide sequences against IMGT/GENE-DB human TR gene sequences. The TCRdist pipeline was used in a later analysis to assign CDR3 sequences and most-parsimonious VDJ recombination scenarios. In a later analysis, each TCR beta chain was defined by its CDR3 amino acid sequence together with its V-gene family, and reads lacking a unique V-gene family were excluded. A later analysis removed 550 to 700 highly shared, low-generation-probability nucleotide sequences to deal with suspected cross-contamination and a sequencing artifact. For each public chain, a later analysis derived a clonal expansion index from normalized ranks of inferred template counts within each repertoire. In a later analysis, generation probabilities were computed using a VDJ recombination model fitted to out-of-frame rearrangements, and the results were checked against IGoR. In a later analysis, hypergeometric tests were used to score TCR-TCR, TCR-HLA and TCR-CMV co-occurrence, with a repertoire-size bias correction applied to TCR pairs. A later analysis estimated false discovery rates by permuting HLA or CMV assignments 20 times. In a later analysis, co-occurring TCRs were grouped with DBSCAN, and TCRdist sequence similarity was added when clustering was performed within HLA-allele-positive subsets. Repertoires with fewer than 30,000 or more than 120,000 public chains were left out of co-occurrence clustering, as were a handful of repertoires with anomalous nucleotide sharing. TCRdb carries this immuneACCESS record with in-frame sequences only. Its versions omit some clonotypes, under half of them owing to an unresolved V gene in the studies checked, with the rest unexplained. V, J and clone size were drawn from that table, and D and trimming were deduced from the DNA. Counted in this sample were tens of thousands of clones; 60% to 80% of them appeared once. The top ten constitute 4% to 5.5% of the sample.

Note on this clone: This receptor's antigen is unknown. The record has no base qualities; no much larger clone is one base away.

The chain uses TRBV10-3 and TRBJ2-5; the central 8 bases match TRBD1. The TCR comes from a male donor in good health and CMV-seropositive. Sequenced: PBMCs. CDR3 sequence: CAISARFGQGAIQETQYF. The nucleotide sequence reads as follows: TGTGCCATCAGTGCGAGATTCGGACAGGGAGCAATCCAAGAGACCCAGTACTTC.